A single sample is the source of the 28 T cell receptor beta chains below, sequenced in a study of blood T cell repertoires in COVID-19. Using immunoSEQ multiplex PCR, the repertoire was profiled, and TCRdb retains in-frame clones only, with some absent. The sample holds about 120,000 clones, roughly nine tenths seen once. Sequenced: peripheral blood. The source of these receptors is a man aged 65-85 years who had recovered from COVID-19.

The V call is TRBV14, the J call TRBJ2-1, with no clear D. CDR1 and CDR2 from the germline V gene are SGHDN and FVKESK. V was pared by 0 bases and J by 6 bases, with 6 bases between. The CDR3 loop spans 13 amino acids. The CDR3: CASSQEIFNEQFF. The DNA for the CDR3 is TGTGCCAGCAGCCAAGAAATCTTCAATGAGCAGTTCTTC.

V usage is TRBV19 and J usage is TRBJ1-5; no clear D. The length of the CDR3 is 16 residues. Germline V gene data show CDR1 as LNHDA and CDR2 as SQIVND (reference sequence). Trimming removed 0 bases from V and 0 bases from J, with 9 bases in between. CDR3 coding DNA: TGTGCCAGTAGTATAGATCTTCGAGCTAGCAATCAGCCCCAGCATTTT. It specifies CASSIDLRASNQPQHF.

This chain connects TRBV5-8 to TRBJ2-7; tentatively, D is TRBD2 (5 bases). Germline values: CDR1 SGHTS, CDR2 YDEGEE. V was trimmed by 0 bases and J by 3 bases, leaving 10 bases between them. This CDR3 region has 14 residues. The CDR3 here is CASSLAGLNYEQYF. The CDR3 nucleotides are TGTGCCAGCAGCTTGGCAGGACTTAACTACGAGCAGTACTTC.

The chain links TRBV7-8 to TRBJ1-1, with D hard to call. With 5 bases removed from V and 6 bases from J, the gap between germline ends came to 13 bases. The CDR3 extends over 13 amino acids. Germline V gene data show CDR1 as SGHVS and CDR2 as FQNEAQ. The CDR3 spells CASSLKAYAEAFF. The CDR3 DNA reads TGTGCCAGCAGCCTCAAAGCGTATGCTGAAGCTTTCTTT.

V and J are TRBV3-1 (or the pseudogene TRBV3-2) and TRBJ1-3; no clear D. The CDR3 has 15 amino acids. V was trimmed by 1 base and J by 2 bases, leaving 9 bases between them. CDR1 LGHDT and CDR2 YNNKEL come from the germline V gene (reference sequence). CDR3: CASSQGVGPGNTIYF. The CDR3 DNA sequence: TGTGCCAGCAGCCAAGGGGTGGGCCCTGGAAACACCATATATTTT.

This clone was detected only once. A junction end diverges from the germline sequence, so it may reflect a read error. This chain links TRBV19 with TRBJ1-1; D ambiguous. CDR1 is LNHDA and CDR2 is SQIVND in the germline V gene (reference sequence). There are 11 residues in the CDR3. The DNA of the CDR3 is TGTGCCAGTACGGCAGGCACTGATGCTTTCTTT. Protein sequence: CASTAGTDAFF.

V usage is TRBV3-1 (or the pseudogene TRBV3-2) and J usage is TRBJ2-1; 13 bases are shared with TRBD2. CDR1 is LGHDT, CDR2 YNNKEL, per germline (reference sequence). The V segment lost 3 bases and the J segment 4 bases; nucleotides outside the gene matches: 3. The length of the CDR3 is 16 residues. The CDR3 spells CASSQATSGGYNEQFF. The CDR3 coding sequence is TGTGCCAGCAGCCAGGCGACTAGCGGGGGGTACAATGAGCAGTTCTTC.

The chain combines TRBV13 with TRBJ2-2, with a weak D call TRBD2 (6 bases). V lost 7 bases to trimming and J lost 3 bases, with 21 bases between them. The CDR3 is made up of 17 amino acids. CDR1 is PRHDT and CDR2 is FYEKMQ in the germline V gene (reference sequence). The CDR3 bases are TGTGCCAGCACGCTTGGGGCCGCCGGGGGAGACACCGGGGAGCTGTTTTTT. This translates into CASTLGAAGGDTGELFF.

The chain uses TRBV4-1 and TRBJ2-1, with D uncertain. Germline assignment: CDR1 MGHRA and CDR2 YSYEKL. The CDR3 is 14 amino acids. The V gene lost 1 base and the J gene lost 8 bases, with 12 bases spanning the gap. CDR3 in DNA: TGCGCCAGCAGCCAAGGAGGTGCGAGAGATGAGCAGTTCTTC. Residues: CASSQGGARDEQFF.

The V call is TRBV6-1, the J call TRBJ2-3; weak D call: TRBD1 (5 bases). The CDR3 sequence is 15 residues long. V gave up 1 base and J gave up 6 bases, with 14 bases separating them. Germline values: CDR1 MNHNS, CDR2 SASEGT. The CDR3 here is CASSEGAGISDTQYF. CDR3 sequence (DNA): TGTGCCAGCAGTGAAGGTGCAGGGATCTCCGATACGCAGTATTTT.

The chain combines TRBV30 with TRBJ1-5, with TRBD1 as a possible D gene (6 bases). V gave up 1 base and J gave up 9 bases, with 13 bases separating them. From germline, CDR1 is GTSNPN and CDR2 SVGIG (reference sequence). The CDR3 is 13 residues long. The CDR3 DNA sequence: TGTGCCTGGAGTGCGACAGGCTCTTCGCCCCAGCATTTT. It translates to CAWSATGSSPQHF.

The chain employs TRBV28 and TRBJ1-2; D ambiguous. The V and J ends lost 6 bases and 3 bases respectively, with 5 bases between them. The germline V gene encodes CDR1 MDHEN and CDR2 SYDVKM. The length of the CDR3 is 11 residues. This chain's CDR3 is CASRGDYGYTF. The CDR3 coding sequence is TGTGCCAGCAGGGGAGACTATGGCTACACCTTC.

The chain has TRBV6-4 and TRBJ1-6, with D possibly TRBD1 on 6 matching bases. Germline assignment: CDR1 MRHNA and CDR2 SNTAGT. Trimming shortened V by 2 bases and J by 7 bases, and 15 bases separated the two germline ends. This CDR3 has 16 residues. The CDR3: CASSDRGIVLNSPLHF. In DNA form, the CDR3 reads TGTGCCAGCAGTGACAGGGGGATTGTTTTGAATTCACCCCTCCACTTT.

The chain combines TRBV16 with TRBJ1-6, with 10 bases lining up with TRBD1. The CDR3 spans 15 residues. V gave up 4 bases and J gave up 8 bases; unmatched junction bases: 5. Germline V lookup: CDR1 KGHSY, CDR2 FQNENV. CDR3 amino acids: CASSLRDRGYSPLHF. CDR3 in DNA: TGTGCCAGCAGCCTACGGGACAGGGGTTATTCACCCCTCCACTTT.

The V call is TRBV5-1, the J call TRBJ2-1, with 9 bases aligning to TRBD2. This CDR3 spans 15 amino acids. Germline CDR1 SGHRS, CDR2 YFSETQ. Losses at the gene ends were 3 bases for V and 4 bases for J; bases not matched to a gene: 5. The CDR3 region has the DNA TGCGCCAGCAGCTATCTAGCGGGGAATTACAATGAGCAGTTCTTC. The encoded protein is CASSYLAGNYNEQFF. The full variable domain, its missing parts supplied by reference TRBV5-1 and TRBJ2-1, is KAGVTQTPRYLIKTRGQQVTLSCSPISGHRSVSWYQQTPGQGLQFLFEYFSETQRNKGNFPGRFSGRQFSNSRSEMNVSTLELGDSALYLCASSYLAGNYNEQFFGPGTRLTVL.

V usage is TRBV5-1 and J usage is TRBJ2-1; 9 bases are a match to TRBD2. The CDR3 loop spans 15 amino acids. V lost 0 bases and J lost 2; bases outside the gene matches: 0. Germline CDR1 reads SGHRS; CDR2 reads YFSETQ. CDR3 sequence: CASSLASGTYNEQFF. In DNA, the CDR3 is TGCGCCAGCAGCTTGGCTAGCGGGACCTACAATGAGCAGTTCTTC.

There are a few counts of this clone. The chain is built from TRBV5-5 and TRBJ2-5; D gene uncertain. This CDR3 has 12 residues. The V end was cut by 0 bases, the J end by 5 bases, with 5 bases between. CDR1 is SGHKS, CDR2 YYEKEE, per germline (reference sequence). This CDR3 reads CASSLVLETQYF. In DNA form, the CDR3 reads TGTGCCAGCAGCTTGGTACTGGAGACCCAGTACTTC.

The chain uses TRBV7-6 and TRBJ2-1, with 11 bases identical to TRBD2. Trimming at V came to 1 base and at J to 6 bases, leaving 2 bases not matched to a gene. The germline V gene encodes CDR1 SGHVS and CDR2 FNYEAQ. The CDR3 has 15 residues. CDR3 DNA: TGTGCCAGCAGCTTAGTAGCGGGAGGGCTCAATGAGCAGTTCTTC. Encoded protein: CASSLVAGGLNEQFF.

The V call is TRBV5-1, the J call TRBJ2-7, with D perhaps TRBD1 (6 bases). Trimming took 5 bases from V and 0 from J, leaving 15 bases between them. The CDR3 loop spans 15 amino acids. Per germline, CDR1 SGHRS and CDR2 YFSETQ. The CDR3 region has the DNA TGCGCCAGCAGAACAAACAGGGATTCCTCCTACGAGCAGTACTTC. Amino acids: CASRTNRDSSYEQYF.

The rearrangement links TRBV28 to TRBJ1-4; 8 nucleotides match TRBD1. Per germline, CDR1 MDHEN and CDR2 SYDVKM. The CDR3 contains 15 residues. J was trimmed by 5 bases and V by 2 bases; bases with no gene match: 4. The CDR3 loop reads CASSLPQGGNEKLFF. Here the CDR3 DNA reads TGTGCCAGCAGTTTACCACAGGGGGGGAATGAAAAACTGTTTTTT.

This clone occurred once. The V call is TRBV10-1, the J call TRBJ2-2; 12 positions agree with TRBD2. The CDR3 runs to 18 residues. Looked up from germline, CDR1 is WNHNN and CDR2 is SYGVQD (reference sequence). J gave up 6 bases and V 0 bases, and 8 bases lay outside the gene matches. The CDR3 here is CASSESGTSGPRAGELFF. CDR3 sequence (DNA): TGCGCCAGCAGTGAGTCGGGGACTAGCGGGCCTAGGGCCGGGGAGCTGTTTTTT.

The chain combines TRBV20-1 with TRBJ1-2; D gene ambiguous. This CDR3 region has 15 residues. Trimming shortened V by 3 bases and J by 2 bases, and 16 bases separated the two germline ends. Germline V CDR1 and CDR2: DFQATT, SNEGSKA (reference sequence). CDR3: CSASLAVEGNYGYTF. Here the CDR3 DNA reads TGCAGTGCTAGTCTTGCGGTTGAGGGCAACTATGGCTACACCTTC.

V gene TRBV27 combines with J gene TRBJ1-3; 7 nucleotides align to TRBD1. Germline V lookup: CDR1 MNHEY, CDR2 SMNVEV (reference sequence). This CDR3 region has 16 residues. Germline trimming cut 5 bases from V and 3 bases from J; bases unmatched to any gene: 10. The CDR3 nucleotides read TGTGCCAGCAGTCCGGCGACAGGGCTTCATGGAAACACCATATATTTT. Amino acid sequence: CASSPATGLHGNTIYF.

CDR3: CASRFPPRDFYTGELFF. The CDR3 DNA follows: TGTGCCAGCAGATTCCCTCCTCGGGACTTCTACACCGGGGAGCTGTTTTTT. The J gene is TRBJ2-2, the V gene TRBV12-1; no check of the table's D call, TRBD2, against the DNA was made. TRBV12-1 is deemed a pseudogene. There are 17 residues in the CDR3.

The genes are TRBV11-1 and TRBJ2-1, with 9 bases aligning to TRBD1. Germline V gene lookup returns CDR1 SGHAT and CDR2 FQDESV (reference sequence). The CDR3 sequence is 13 residues long. After removal of 8 bases from V and 8 bases from J, the junction contained 7 bases not matched to a gene. DNA of the CDR3: TGTGCCAGCCGGGACAGGGTTTTCCATGAGCAGTTCTTC. It codes for CASRDRVFHEQFF.

The gene calls are TRBV5-1 and TRBJ2-7, with D tentatively TRBD1 (5 bases). This CDR3 contains 15 residues. Trimming removed 0 bases from V and 4 bases from J, with 14 bases in between. CDR1 and CDR2 from the germline V gene are SGHRS and YFSETQ. CDR3 in DNA: TGCGCCAGCAGCTTGGCAGGGATCGACCTATACGAGCAGTACTTC. This gives the protein CASSLAGIDLYEQYF. Full variable domain (outside the CDR3, taken from reference TRBV5-1 and TRBJ2-7): KAGVTQTPRYLIKTRGQQVTLSCSPISGHRSVSWYQQTPGQGLQFLFEYFSETQRNKGNFPGRFSGRQFSNSRSEMNVSTLELGDSALYLCASSLAGIDLYEQYFGPGTRLTVT.

The chain couples TRBV7-2 to TRBJ1-6; TRBD1 matches at 7 bases. CDR1 is SGHTA and CDR2 is FQGNSA in the germline V gene. Unmatched junction bases numbered 11, after V lost 5 bases and J lost 7 bases. There are 16 residues in the CDR3. In nucleotides, the CDR3 is TGTGCCAGCAGCCGCCCGGCAGGGGGACGAAATTCACCCCTCCACTTT. It codes for CASSRPAGGRNSPLHF.

This clone was detected once. The chain links TRBV24-1 to TRBJ2-3, with a tentative D call TRBD1 (7 bases). The V and J ends lost 5 bases and 1 base respectively, with 15 bases between them. The germline V gene encodes CDR1 KGHDR and CDR2 SFDVKD. The CDR3 length is 16 residues. Here the CDR3 DNA reads TGTGCCACCAGTGGTGGGCGGGACAGAGGCACAGATACGCAGTATTTT. Its protein product is CATSGGRDRGTDTQYF.